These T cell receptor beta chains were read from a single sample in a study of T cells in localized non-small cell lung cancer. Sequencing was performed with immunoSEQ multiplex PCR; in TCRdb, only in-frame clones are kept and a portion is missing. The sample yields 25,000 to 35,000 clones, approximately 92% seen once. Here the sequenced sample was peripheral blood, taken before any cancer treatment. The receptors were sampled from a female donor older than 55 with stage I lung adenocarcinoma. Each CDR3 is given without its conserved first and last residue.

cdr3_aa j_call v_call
ASSHNRAPLH TRBJ1-6 TRBV4-1
ASMQGPNEQY TRBJ2-7 TRBV25-1
AISDRGWGYEQY TRBJ2-7 TRBV10-3
ASSFRGSNQPQH TRBJ1-5 TRBV27
AISPGGAAF TRBJ1-1 TRBV10-3
ASNGGSGDLMQF TRBJ2-1 TRBV5-4
AISELGQGDDGYT TRBJ1-2 TRBV10-3
ASSLAPISTDTQY TRBJ2-3 TRBV7-2
ASSQGTSGGPSYQETQY TRBJ2-5 TRBV4-2
ASSPSRDRAILRYGYT TRBJ1-2 TRBV7-3
ASSRTTGGISYEQY TRBJ2-7 TRBV13